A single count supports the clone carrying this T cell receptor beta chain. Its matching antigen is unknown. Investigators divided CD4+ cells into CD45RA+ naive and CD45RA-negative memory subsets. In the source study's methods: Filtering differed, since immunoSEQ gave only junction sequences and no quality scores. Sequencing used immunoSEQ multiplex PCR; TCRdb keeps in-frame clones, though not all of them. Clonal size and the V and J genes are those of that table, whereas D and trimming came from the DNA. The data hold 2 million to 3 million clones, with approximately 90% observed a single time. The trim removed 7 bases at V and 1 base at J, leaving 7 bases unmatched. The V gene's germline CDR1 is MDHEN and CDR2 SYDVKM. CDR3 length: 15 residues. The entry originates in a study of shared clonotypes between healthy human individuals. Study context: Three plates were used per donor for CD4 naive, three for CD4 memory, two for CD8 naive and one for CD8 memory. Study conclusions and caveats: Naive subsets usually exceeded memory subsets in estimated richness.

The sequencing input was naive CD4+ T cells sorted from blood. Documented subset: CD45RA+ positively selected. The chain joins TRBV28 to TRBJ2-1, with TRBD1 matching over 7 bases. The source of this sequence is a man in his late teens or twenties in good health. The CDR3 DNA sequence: TGTGCCAGCACCGACCCGGACAGGTCCTACAATGAGCAGTTCTTC. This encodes CASTDPDRSYNEQFF.